Given below is one TCR beta chain in context. The CDR3 loop spans 13 amino acids. V lost 5 bases, J lost 3 bases, and 10 bases lay in between. Looked up from germline, CDR1 is KGHDR and CDR2 is SFDVKD. The source of the sample is a study of blood T cell repertoires in COVID-19. Study context: Researchers got acute and convalescent COVID-19 samples from the United States, Italy and Spain.

Data came from immunoSEQ multiplex PCR; TCRdb stores just in-frame clones and leaves some out. This table has a few hundred thousand clones, roughly 90% appearing once. The clonotype was recovered from a woman between 25 and 40 years old with active or convalescent COVID-19. The sequenced material came from peripheral blood. This chain links TRBV24-1 with TRBJ2-7, with D maybe TRBD1 (5 bases). CDR3: CATSGRGGYEQYF. In DNA, the CDR3 is TGTGCCACCAGTGGTAGGGGCGGCTACGAGCAGTACTTC.